This TCR beta chain was captured in a study of blood T cell repertoires in COVID-19. Overall study: COVID-19 samples, acute and convalescent, were from the United States, Italy and Spain. T cells, B-cell-depleted T cells, or PBMCs provided the cDNA or gDNA that served as material.

In the source study's methods: Scientists estimated how many nucleated cells there were by amplifying reference gene primers. Profiled with immunoSEQ multiplex PCR; TCRdb holds only in-frame clones, not every one. V, J and clone size were drawn from that table, and D and trimming were deduced from the DNA. This sample has around 130,000 clones, with about 89% found just once. This CDR3 contains 12 residues. With V trimmed by 6 bases and J by 6 bases, 6 bases remained unmatched. Germline CDR1 is SQVTM and CDR2 is ANQGSEA. This clone showed up just a few times. The origin of this receptor is a man between 50 and 59 years old with active or convalescent COVID-19. What was sequenced was peripheral blood. The rearrangement links TRBV29-1 to TRBJ1-1, with 8 bases that match TRBD1. CDR3 sequence: CSVQGAFAEAFF. CDR3 nucleotide sequence: TGCAGCGTGCAGGGGGCATTCGCTGAAGCTTTCTTT.